These 6 T cell receptor beta chains were all obtained from the same sample, sequenced in a study of blood T cell repertoires in COVID-19. Profiling relied on immunoSEQ multiplex PCR, and the TCRdb table lists in-frame clones only, not all of them. Among some 240,000 clones, around 86% were seen once, and the ten largest hold under 15%. Sequencing was performed on peripheral blood. These receptors were taken from a woman aged 55-70 years with active or convalescent COVID-19.

The chain has TRBV3-1 (or the pseudogene TRBV3-2) and TRBJ2-3; 14 bases are shared with TRBD2. V trimming: 1 base; J trimming: 6 bases; junction bases outside the gene matches: 6. The CDR3 is made up of 17 amino acids. Looked up from germline, CDR1 is LGHDT and CDR2 is YNNKEL (reference sequence). This chain's CDR3 is CASSQGLAGGNRDTQYF. CDR3 bases: TGTGCCAGCAGCCAAGGACTAGCGGGGGGGAATAGGGATACGCAGTATTTT.

The rearrangement links TRBV3-1 (or the pseudogene TRBV3-2) to TRBJ1-2; the D gene is possibly TRBD1 (6 bases). V was trimmed by 1 base and J by 4 bases, leaving 19 bases between them. Germline assignment: CDR1 LGHDT and CDR2 YNNKEL (reference sequence). The CDR3 has 17 amino acids. In DNA, the CDR3 is TGTGCCAGCAGCCAAGGATGGAAGGTCCCAGGGGTCTATGGCTACACCTTC. Translating it yields CASSQGWKVPGVYGYTF.

This rearrangement joins TRBV18 to TRBJ2-3, with D possibly TRBD2 on 6 matching bases. With 4 bases removed from V and 3 bases from J, the gap between germline ends came to 11 bases. The CDR3 totals 14 residues. Germline values: CDR1 KGHSH, CDR2 LQKENI. The CDR3 bases are TGTGCCAGCTCACTGACTAGTCAGACAGATACGCAGTATTTT. It is translated as CASSLTSQTDTQYF.

In this sample, this clone turned up a few times. The chain has TRBV20-1 and TRBJ2-3; D is unresolved. V lost 4 bases and J lost 6, with 8 bases in between. The CDR3 spans 11 residues. Germline CDR1 DFQATT, CDR2 SNEGSKA (reference sequence). CDR3 nucleotides: TGCAGTGCTACCTCGCGCGATACGCAGTATTTT. Amino acids: CSATSRDTQYF.

Regarding this clone: This same CDR3 is encoded by further DNA sequences in the sample. This chain connects TRBV29-1 to TRBJ2-1, with 7 bases matching TRBD2. This CDR3 is 13 amino acids long. The germline gives CDR1 SQVTM, CDR2 ANQGSEA. V dropped 4 bases and J dropped 0; count of bases not matched to a gene: 0. CDR3 sequence (DNA): TGCAGCGTTGGCGGGAGCTCCTACAATGAGCAGTTCTTC. This codes for CSVGGSSYNEQFF.

The genes are TRBV10-2 and TRBJ2-7, with D maybe TRBD1 (5 bases). The germline V gene has CDR1 WSHSY and CDR2 SAAADI. V was trimmed by 7 bases and J by 0 bases, leaving 10 bases between them. The CDR3 sequence is 13 residues long. The CDR3 region has the DNA TGCGCCAGCACAACAGGTAGCTCCTACGAGCAGTACTTC. As protein: CASTTGSSYEQYF.